This T cell receptor (beta chain) was documented in a study of T cell repertoires in cytomegalovirus infection. On the study more broadly: HLA-B-restricted CMV epitopes that are well studied, plus recently identified HLA-C-restricted ones, were used by the study. Study-wide results and limits: Cumulative frequency of public TCR beta families picked out carriers of CMV plus the relevant HLA. The ex vivo response showed dominance by HLA-C-restricted CMV-specific TCR beta clonotypes.

This CDR3 spans 14 amino acids. V shed 1 base and J shed 5 bases, with 9 bases lying between them. Germline V CDR1 and CDR2: SEHNR, FQNEAQ (reference sequence). TCRdb used MiXCR to reprocess the reads, holding one entry per CDR3 protein. The table lists 570,000 or so distinct CDR3 sequences, over 35% of them singletons. Notes on this clonotype: What it recognizes is unknown.

This TCR came from a human donor in good health (CMV status not recorded). Some clones in this sample may be carry-over from other donors' samples. The sample consisted of cultured PBMCs, taken from culture after CMV antigen stimulation. The chain links TRBV7-9 to TRBJ1-5; possible D gene TRBD1, 5 bases. This CDR3 reads CASSLGTYDQPQHF. The CDR3 DNA reads TGTGCCAGCAGCTTAGGGACATACGATCAGCCCCAGCATTTT.